This passage covers 11 T cell receptor beta chains from one sample sequenced in a study of OX40 agonist ivuxolimab in advanced cancers. Using immunoSEQ multiplex PCR, the repertoire was profiled, and TCRdb retains in-frame clones only, with some absent. The sample lists about 95,000 clones, 75% to 90% occurring once. The input for sequencing was CD4+ or CD8+ T cells sorted from blood, taken in a trial of the OX40 agonist ivuxolimab. The receptors here all came from an adult with an advanced solid tumor such as melanoma, head and neck, liver or kidney cancer.

About this clone itself: The sample carries other DNA sequences with the same CDR3. J is TRBJ2-3 and V is TRBV4-3; D gene unclear. Germline CDR1 LGHNA, CDR2 YSLEER. The CDR3 has 13 residues. Trimming cost V 0 bases and J 2 bases, with 3 bases left between them. As DNA, the CDR3 is TGCGCCAGCAGCCAAGACTCCACAGATACGCAGTATTTT. Translating it yields CASSQDSTDTQYF.

This clone came up once. This rearrangement joins TRBV18 to TRBJ1-1, with D unresolved. Germline V gene lookup returns CDR1 KGHSH and CDR2 LQKENI. The V end lost 3 bases, the J end lost 0 bases, and 5 bases lay between the germline ends. The CDR3 consists of 13 residues. CDR3: CASSPELNTEAFF. The DNA of the CDR3 is TGTGCCAGCTCACCGGAGTTGAACACTGAAGCTTTCTTT.

The chain couples TRBV6-5 to TRBJ2-2; D not certain. V lost 6 bases and J 6 bases, leaving 8 bases between the germline ends. The CDR3 has 12 residues. Germline V gene lookup returns CDR1 MNHEY and CDR2 SVGAGI. Written as DNA, the CDR3 is TGTGCCAGCAGGCTCGGATCCGGGGAGCTGTTTTTT. Its protein is CASRLGSGELFF.

The rearrangement links TRBV15 to TRBJ1-2; possibly TRBD1 for D (5 bases). CDR1 is LNHNV and CDR2 is YYDKDF in the germline V gene (reference sequence). Deletions cut 4 bases from V and 8 bases from J, with 17 bases between. This CDR3 spans 14 amino acids. In DNA, the CDR3 is TGTGCCACCAGCACCCAGGGAGGAGATGGCGGCTACACCTTC. Its protein product is CATSTQGGDGGYTF.

The rearrangement uses TRBV5-5 and TRBJ2-7; possibly TRBD1 for D (5 bases). This CDR3 region has 15 residues. Trimming took off 4 bases at V and 1 base at J, with 15 bases between the two ends. Germline V lookup: CDR1 SGHKS, CDR2 YYEKEE (reference sequence). DNA for the CDR3: TGTGCCAGCAGCAAGTTTGGACACACATCCTACGAGCAGTACTTC. This translates into CASSKFGHTSYEQYF.

The chain recombines TRBV9 with TRBJ2-1; no definite D call. The V gene lost 0 bases and the J gene lost 8 bases, with 21 bases spanning the gap. Germline V gene data show CDR1 as SGDLS and CDR2 as YYNGEE. The CDR3 has 17 residues. This chain's CDR3 is CASSVAPRSGAMDEQFF. DNA for the CDR3: TGTGCCAGCAGCGTAGCTCCTAGGAGTGGCGCTATGGATGAGCAGTTCTTC. The variable domain in full, completed from reference TRBV9 and TRBJ2-1, reads DSGVTQTPKHLITATGQRVTLRCSPRSGDLSVYWYQQSLDQGLQFLIQYYNGEERAKGNILERFSAQQFPDLHSELNLSSLELGDSALYFCASSVAPRSGAMDEQFFGPGTRLTVL.

V usage is TRBV19 and J usage is TRBJ2-3; either TRBD1 or TRBD2 may supply D (5 bases each). Trimming left V 3 bases short and J 1 base short, with 8 bases between. Germline assignment: CDR1 LNHDA and CDR2 SQIVND (reference sequence). CDR3 size: 14 residues. The CDR3 DNA reads as TGTGCCAGTAGTATGCCGGGGCGCACAGATACGCAGTATTTT. Amino acid sequence: CASSMPGRTDTQYF. Full variable domain (outside the CDR3, taken from reference TRBV19 and TRBJ2-3): DGGITQSPKYLFRKEGQNVTLSCEQNLNHDAMYWYRQDPGQGLRLIYYSQIVNDFQKGDIAEGYSVSREKKESFPLTVTSAQKNPTAFYLCASSMPGRTDTQYFGPGTRLTVL.

This clone has more than one count but fewer than ten. The chain is built from TRBV2 and TRBJ2-5, with 8 bases that match TRBD1. The CDR3 length is 15 residues. CDR1 and CDR2 (germline): SNHLY, FYNNEI. J gave up 5 bases and V 2 bases, and 7 bases lay outside the gene matches. The chain's CDR3 is CASSERTGIGETQYF. The DNA for the CDR3 is TGTGCCAGCAGTGAAAGGACAGGGATTGGGGAGACCCAGTACTTC.

The rearrangement joins TRBV7-2 to TRBJ1-6, with TRBD1 matching 8 bases. The V and J ends lost 3 bases and 10 bases, in that order; junction bases with no gene match: 5. This CDR3 spans 14 amino acids. Germline loops: CDR1 SGHTA, CDR2 FQGNSA. The CDR3 here is CASSFGQGGSPLHF. The DNA of the CDR3 is TGTGCCAGCAGCTTCGGACAGGGAGGGTCACCCCTCCACTTT. Based on the CDR3 plus reference TRBV7-2 and TRBJ1-6, the full variable domain is GAGVSQSPSNKVTEKGKDVELRCDPISGHTALYWYRQSLGQGLEFLIYFQGNSAPDKSGLPSDRFSAERTGGSVSTLTIQRTQQEDSAVYLCASSFGQGGSPLHFGNGTRLTVT.

The chain carries TRBV9 and TRBJ1-3, with D tentatively TRBD1 (5 bases). In germline, CDR1 is SGDLS, CDR2 YYNGEE. The CDR3 extends over 14 amino acids. V dropped 4 bases and J dropped 2 bases, with 10 bases sitting between them. The DNA for the CDR3 is TGTGCCAGCAGCCTCGAGGGGACTGGAAACACCATATATTTT. It yields the protein CASSLEGTGNTIYF.

This sequence joins TRBV4-3 and TRBJ2-2, with D unresolved. Per germline, CDR1 LGHNA and CDR2 YSLEER. The CDR3 spans 15 residues. V was clipped by 0 bases and J by 4 bases, with 9 bases between them. The CDR3 DNA is TGCGCCAGCAGCCAAGATCCACAGAGCACCGGGGAGCTGTTTTTT. It encodes CASSQDPQSTGELFF.